The T cell receptor beta chain under discussion was sequenced for a study of blood T cell repertoires in COVID-19. In the study overall: The origin of the acute and convalescent COVID-19 samples was the United States, Italy and Spain.

Assignments of participants to cohorts depended upon their own reported clinical history. This CDR3 is built from 19 residues. The V gene's germline CDR1 is SNHLY and CDR2 FYNNEI. J lost 1 base, V lost 2 bases, and 13 bases had no gene match. Profiled with immunoSEQ multiplex PCR; TCRdb holds only in-frame clones, not every one. This sample has 170,000 or so clones, with roughly 90% found just once. Specimen: PBMCs or T cells enriched from blood (not recorded which). The chain recombines TRBV2 with TRBJ2-1; TRBD2 matches 8 bases. This receptor was identified in a woman aged 50 to 60 who had recovered from COVID-19. CDR3 coding DNA: TGTGCCAGCAGTGAACTTTCCGTAGCGGGGCTATTGTCCTACAATGAGCAGTTCTTC. Its protein is CASSELSVAGLLSYNEQFF.